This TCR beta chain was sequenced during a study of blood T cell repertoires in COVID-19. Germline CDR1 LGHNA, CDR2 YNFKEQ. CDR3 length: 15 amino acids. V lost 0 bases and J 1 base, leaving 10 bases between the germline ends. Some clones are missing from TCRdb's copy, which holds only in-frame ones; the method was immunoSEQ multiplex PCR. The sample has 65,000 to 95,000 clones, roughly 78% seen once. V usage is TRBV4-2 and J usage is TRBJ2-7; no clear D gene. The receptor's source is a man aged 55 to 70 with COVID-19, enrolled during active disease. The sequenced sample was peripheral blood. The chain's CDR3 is CASSQDGGASYEQYF. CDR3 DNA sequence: TGTGCCAGCAGCCAAGATGGCGGAGCTTCCTACGAGCAGTACTTC.